This TCR beta chain was sequenced in a study of OX40 agonist ivuxolimab in advanced cancers. Study as a whole: Patients were given ivuxolimab, an antibody that agonizes OX40 (CD134). Hepatocellular carcinoma, melanoma, renal cell or head and neck cancer was diagnosed in the dose-escalation patients. Study outcomes and limitations: CD8+ T cells (on average) carried more expanded clones than CD4+ T cells.

About this clone itself: Its cognate antigen is unknown.

Trimming cost V 4 bases and J 0 bases; bases outside gene matches: 6. The CDR3 loop spans 16 amino acids. Germline CDR1 and CDR2: MNHEY and SVGAGI. Assay: immunoSEQ multiplex PCR; the TCRdb copy retains only in-frame clones and omits some. The table includes roughly 100,000 clones, 90% to 95% detected once. Sequencing used CD4+ or CD8+ T cells sorted from blood, obtained in a trial of the OX40 agonist ivuxolimab. The chain employs TRBV6-5 and TRBJ2-1; 7 bases line up with TRBD2. This receptor was obtained from an adult with an advanced solid tumor such as melanoma, head and neck, liver or kidney cancer. DNA for the CDR3: TGTGCCAGCAGTTCACTACTAGCGCCCTCCTACAATGAGCAGTTCTTC. Its translation is CASSSLLAPSYNEQFF.